This section outlines one T cell receptor beta chain sequence together with its context. In the original processing: Amplifying reference gene primers gave estimates of nucleated cell counts. Repertoires were generated with immunoSEQ multiplex PCR, while TCRdb's copy carries only in-frame clones and drops some. That table supplies the V and J calls and clone size; D and trimming were determined from the DNA. Among around 190,000 clones listed, roughly nine tenths were seen once. This sample was taken from a study of blood T cell repertoires in COVID-19. About the study: Acute and convalescent COVID-19 specimens originated in the United States, Italy and Spain. PBMCs, B-cell-depleted T cells, or T cells were the source of the cDNA or gDNA that made up the material.

The CDR3 is made up of 13 amino acids. The ends lost 6 bases at V and 5 bases at J; junction bases unmatched: 5. Germline V gene sequence: CDR1 LGHDT, CDR2 YNNKEL (reference sequence). The chain joins TRBV3-1 (or the pseudogene TRBV3-2) to TRBJ2-5, with 8 bases identical to TRBD1. The sequence came from a man between 65 and 79 years old with active or convalescent COVID-19. Sequencing input: peripheral blood. The CDR3 loop reads CASSDRGSETQYF. CDR3 bases: TGTGCCAGCAGTGACAGGGGCTCGGAGACCCAGTACTTC.